This TCR beta chain was observed in a study of cytomegalovirus exposure and HLA in healthy donors. Overall study results and limits: As a later analysis revealed, most CMV-associated TCR beta chains appeared HLA-restricted. According to a later analysis, donors in an Asian-associated ancestry cluster reportedly had fewer N-insertions than the roughly 670-donor mean. Earlier findings revealed that most TCR beta V segments proved productive either about 90% or about 30% of the time. In vitro, a few CMV-associated chains proved specific for CMV antigens.

With regard to this clone: Its antigen is currently unknown.

The study ran its PCR with 60 Vbeta and 13 Jbeta primers. Sequencing used immunoSEQ multiplex PCR; TCRdb keeps in-frame clones, though not all of them. The sample includes some 180,000 clones, around 80% of them seen just once. Sequencing was carried out using PBMCs. The source of this sequence is a woman younger than 45 in good health and CMV-seronegative.

CDR3: CASSFGLAGGNGELFF. The CDR3 DNA sequence: TGTGCCAGCAGCTTCGGGCTAGCGGGGGGCAACGGGGAGCTGTTTTTT. The chain recombines TRBV7-2 with TRBJ2-2; 11 bases are a match to TRBD2. The V gene's germline CDR1 is SGHTA and CDR2 FQGNSA. The CDR3 loop spans 16 amino acids. J gave up 7 bases and V 3 bases, and 7 bases lay outside the gene matches.